The 24 T cell receptor beta chains reported below all come from one sample, sequenced in a study of CD8+CD57+ T cells in acquired aplastic anemia. Genomic DNA served as template for TCR beta VDJ and CDR3 profiling. Via MiXCR, TCRdb re-called the reads, giving one row per CDR3 protein. The repertoire holds 100,000 to 150,000 distinct CDR3 sequences, with 48% as singletons. Sequencing used sorted CD4+, CD8+, or CD8+CD57+ T cells (not recorded which) from PBMCs. These receptors all stem from a human donor in good health, serving as a control.

This clonotype showed up just a few times. The chain employs TRBV24-1 and TRBJ2-1, with 8 positions matching TRBD2. Germline trimming cut 4 bases from V and 8 bases from J; bases unmatched to any gene: 12. The CDR3 spans 16 residues. Germline lookup yields CDR1 KGHDR and CDR2 SFDVKD. CDR3 loop: CATSDPTYRGGDEQFF. In nucleotides, the CDR3 is TGTGCCACCAGTGACCCCACCTACCGGGGGGGGGATGAGCAGTTCTTC.

The chain recombines TRBV20-1 with TRBJ1-6; 11 nucleotides agree with TRBD1. This CDR3 is 15 amino acids long. The V segment lost 5 bases and the J segment 8 bases; nucleotides outside the gene matches: 8. CDR1 is DFQATT, CDR2 SNEGSKA, per germline (reference sequence). The CDR3 bases are TGCAGTGCTCGCCGGGACAGGGGGAAAGATTCACCCCTCCACTTT. Translating gives CSARRDRGKDSPLHF.

The CDR3, as DNA: TGTGCCAGCAGGGGGACAGGGGATTCACCCCTCCACTTT. Protein sequence: CASRGTGDSPLHF. The chain joins TRBV25-1 to TRBJ1-6, with 10 bases identical to TRBD1. The CDR3 spans 13 residues. Germline CDR1 is MGHDK and CDR2 is SYGVNS. The J segment lost 8 bases and the V segment lost 6 bases, leaving 1 base of the junction unmatched. The full variable domain, completed using reference TRBV25-1 and TRBJ1-6, is EADIYQTPRYLVIGTGKKITLECSQTMGHDKMYWYQQDPGMELHLIHYSYGVNSTEKGDLSSESTVSRIRTEHFPLTLESARPSHTSQYLCASRGTGDSPLHFGNGTRLTVT.

The chain carries TRBV10-3 and TRBJ2-7; D is uncertain. Germline-derived CDR1 and CDR2 are ENHRY and SYGVKD. The CDR3 sequence is 12 residues long. Trimming shortened V by 6 bases and J by 3 bases, and 9 bases separated the two germline ends. CDR3 region: CAISGWDYEQYF. CDR3 nucleotides: TGTGCCATCAGCGGGTGGGACTACGAGCAGTACTTC.

V gene TRBV5-1 combines with J gene TRBJ1-2, with D possibly TRBD1 on 5 matching bases. Germline V CDR1 and CDR2: SGHRS, YFSETQ. There are 13 residues in the CDR3. Deletions cut 5 bases from V and 6 bases from J, with 14 bases between. This chain's CDR3 is CASRGGGSDGYTF. Here the CDR3 DNA reads TGCGCCAGCAGGGGGGGAGGTTCTGATGGCTACACCTTC.

This clonotype was seen ten or more times. This chain uses TRBV6-1 with TRBJ1-1; D possibly corresponds to TRBD1 (6 bases). CDR3 length: 15 amino acids. V was clipped by 8 bases and J by 11 bases, with 27 bases between them. CDR1 and CDR2 from the germline V gene are MNHNS and SASEGT. The CDR3 sequence: CASAHRRGRVLGAFF. In DNA form, the CDR3 reads TGTGCCAGCGCCCATAGACGGGGGCGTGTGTTAGGGGCTTTCTTT.

The chain carries TRBV10-3 and TRBJ1-1; a possible D gene is TRBD1 (6 bases). This CDR3 has 12 residues. V was trimmed by 7 bases and J by 5 bases, leaving 11 bases between them. Per the germline V gene, CDR1 is ENHRY and CDR2 is SYGVKD. The CDR3 DNA follows: TGTGCCATCACGACAGGCCGTACTGAAGCTTTCTTT. This encodes CAITTGRTEAFF.

This chain uses TRBV19 with TRBJ1-4; TRBD1 matches 10 bases. Germline V gene lookup returns CDR1 LNHDA and CDR2 SQIVND (reference sequence). This CDR3 is built from 16 residues. Trimming removed 3 bases from V and 11 bases from J; junction bases left unmatched: 12. The CDR3 DNA reads TGTGCCAGTAGTATCTTAGCCGGGACAGGGGTTGGGAAACTGTTTTTT. Translated: CASSILAGTGVGKLFF. Variable domain in full (rest from reference TRBV19 and TRBJ1-4): DGGITQSPKYLFRKEGQNVTLSCEQNLNHDAMYWYRQDPGQGLRLIYYSQIVNDFQKGDIAEGYSVSREKKESFPLTVTSAQKNPTAFYLCASSILAGTGVGKLFFGSGTQLSVL.

This clonotype was counted at least ten times. V usage is TRBV4-3 and J usage is TRBJ2-3; 8 nucleotides match TRBD2. The V gene end was trimmed by 1 base and the J gene end by 5 bases; junction bases not matched to a gene: 8. The CDR3 totals 16 residues. Germline lookup yields CDR1 LGHNA and CDR2 YSLEER. For the CDR3, the DNA is TGCGCCAGCAGCCAAGGGTTCGGGGGGGCGGGAGATACGCAGTATTTT. It yields the protein CASSQGFGGAGDTQYF.

The V and J genes are TRBV10-1 and TRBJ1-3; a weak D match, TRBD1 (5 bases). Germline CDR1 WNHNN, CDR2 SYGVQD (reference sequence). The V and J ends lost 3 bases and 0 bases respectively, with 9 bases between them. The CDR3 loop spans 15 amino acids. DNA for the CDR3: TGCGCCAGCAGTGAAGACAGCTCCTCTGGAAACACCATATATTTT. Translation: CASSEDSSSGNTIYF.

This chain links TRBV19 with TRBJ1-6; D not certain. V was cut by 1 base and J by 7 bases, with 5 bases left in between. The CDR3 is 13 residues long. Germline V gives CDR1 LNHDA, CDR2 SQIVND (reference sequence). CDR3 coding DNA: TGTGCCAGTAGTATAGGCACGAATTCACCCCTCCACTTT. It translates to CASSIGTNSPLHF. The whole variable domain, remainder taken from reference TRBV19 and TRBJ1-6, is DGGITQSPKYLFRKEGQNVTLSCEQNLNHDAMYWYRQDPGQGLRLIYYSQIVNDFQKGDIAEGYSVSREKKESFPLTVTSAQKNPTAFYLCASSIGTNSPLHFGNGTRLTVT.

CDR3 amino acids: CSVETDWGEQYF. In DNA form, the CDR3 reads TGCAGCGTTGAAACCGACTGGGGCGAGCAGTACTTC. The rearrangement uses TRBV29-1 and TRBJ2-7; D call uncertain. CDR3 length: 12 amino acids. Trimming shortened V by 2 bases and J by 6 bases, and 11 bases separated the two germline ends. Germline CDR1 reads SQVTM; CDR2 reads ANQGSEA.

The J gene is TRBJ2-7, the V gene TRBV27; 9 positions match TRBD1. CDR1 is MNHEY and CDR2 is SMNVEV in the germline V gene (reference sequence). The V and J ends lost 5 bases and 8 bases, in that order; junction bases with no gene match: 7. The CDR3 has 13 residues. CDR3 nucleotides: TGTGCCAGCAGTGCCGCCGGGACAGGGAAGCAGTACGTC. The encoded protein is CASSAAGTGKQYV.

By sample share, this clonotype is medium-sized. The CDR3 reads CASSAQTNYGYTF. The CDR3 nucleotides read TGTGCCAGCAGTGCACAGACCAACTATGGCTACACCTTC. This rearrangement joins TRBV2 to TRBJ1-2; D call uncertain. From germline, CDR1 is SNHLY and CDR2 FYNNEI. The CDR3 length is 13 residues. V lost 4 bases and J 2 bases, leaving 8 bases between the germline ends.

The rearrangement uses TRBV19 and TRBJ2-3; D possibly corresponds to TRBD2 (6 bases). This CDR3 is built from 14 residues. V dropped 11 bases and J dropped 4 bases, with 19 bases sitting between them. Germline CDR1 LNHDA, CDR2 SQIVND (reference sequence). CDR3 DNA: TGTGCCGCTGGGGACTCCACTCCACCAGATACGCAGTATTTT. Protein: CAAGDSTPPDTQYF.

This clonotype came up a few times. A much larger clone differs by one base, so this may be a read error. This sequence joins TRBV7-2 and TRBJ2-2; D gene ambiguous. There are 16 residues in the CDR3. The germline V and J ends were trimmed by 1 base and 3 bases, with 12 bases remaining between them. Germline CDR1 SGHTA, CDR2 FQGNSA. The CDR3 protein is CASSLGRVPDTGELFF. CDR3 bases: TGTGCCAGCAGCTTAGGGCGAGTACCGGACACCGGGGAGCTGTTTTTT.

The chain uses TRBV20-1 and TRBJ2-1; D uncertain. Germline CDR1 is DFQATT and CDR2 is SNEGSKA (reference sequence). The CDR3 contains 13 residues. V was clipped by 5 bases and J by 6 bases, with 14 bases between them. Here the CDR3 reads CSALGWVLNEQFF. CDR3 DNA: TGCAGTGCTCTCGGTTGGGTGCTCAATGAGCAGTTCTTC.

This clonotype was counted ten times or more. CDR3 nucleotide sequence: TGCAGTGCTAACCGGGACGCCAGCGATGAGCAGTTCTTC. It encodes CSANRDASDEQFF. V gene TRBV20-1 combines with J gene TRBJ2-1; D tentatively fits TRBD1 or TRBD2 (5 bases each). CDR3 length: 13 amino acids. Looked up from germline, CDR1 is DFQATT and CDR2 is SNEGSKA (reference sequence). V lost 4 bases and J 8 bases, leaving 15 bases between the germline ends.

Of note for this clonotype: Being one base from a much bigger clone, this may be a read error. This chain joins TRBV20-1 and TRBJ1-5; no clear D gene. The CDR3 contains 16 residues. The germline V gene encodes CDR1 DFQATT and CDR2 SNEGSKA (reference sequence). Trimming cost V 3 bases and J 2 bases, with 17 bases left between them. CDR3 region: CSASGGGTGGNQPQHF. CDR3 nucleotides: TGCAGTGCTAGTGGAGGAGGAACCGGTGGCAATCAGCCCCAGCATTTT.

The chain carries TRBV4-1 and TRBJ2-1; 10 bases match TRBD2. Losses at the gene ends were 0 bases for V and 2 bases for J; bases not matched to a gene: 7. Germline values: CDR1 MGHRA, CDR2 YSYEKL. The CDR3 consists of 18 residues. The CDR3 bases are TGCGCCAGCAGCCAAGATACTAGCGGGGTTCCCCCCTACAATGAGCAGTTCTTC. Protein sequence: CASSQDTSGVPPYNEQFF.

In this sample, this clonotype turned up a few times. This chain uses TRBV29-1 with TRBJ2-7; 11 positions match TRBD1. Germline assignment: CDR1 SQVTM and CDR2 ANQGSEA. V trimming: 1 base; J trimming: 3 bases; junction bases outside the gene matches: 8. The CDR3 consists of 16 residues. Written as DNA, the CDR3 is TGCAGCGTTGAAGGACCGGGACAGGGGGACGGCTACGAGCAGTACTTC. Protein product: CSVEGPGQGDGYEQYF.

The table lists this clonotype with a count of one. This chain uses TRBV2 with TRBJ2-7; TRBD2 aligns across 11 bases. Germline CDR1 is SNHLY and CDR2 is FYNNEI. The CDR3 sequence is 16 residues long. Unmatched junction bases numbered 7, after V lost 1 base and J lost 5 bases. This CDR3 is CASSEVVLAGGHEQYF. The CDR3 coding sequence is TGTGCCAGCAGTGAAGTCGTGCTAGCGGGGGGCCACGAGCAGTACTTC.

This chain connects TRBV2 to TRBJ1-1; 9 bases are shared with TRBD1. The CDR3 is made up of 13 amino acids. Germline V CDR1 and CDR2: SNHLY, FYNNEI. J lost 3 bases, V lost 5 bases, and 1 base had no gene match. The CDR3 region is CASSRTGDTEAFF. The CDR3 DNA follows: TGTGCCAGCAGTCGGACAGGGGACACTGAAGCTTTCTTT.

This clonotype was seen more than once but under ten times. This sequence joins TRBV15 and TRBJ1-2, with D hard to call. V was shortened by 10 bases and J by 3 bases, with 3 bases between the two germline ends. The CDR3 is 9 residues long. Germline CDR1 LNHNV, CDR2 YYDKDF (reference sequence). The CDR3 region has the DNA TGTGCCATGGACTATGGCTACACCTTC. This encodes CAMDYGYTF.